The source of this T cell receptor (beta chain) is a study of CD4 T cells in relation to SARS-CoV-2 and coronaviruses. On this clone itself: Its target is not known.

Before the COVID-19 pandemic, during about 2010-2018, CD4+ T cells were taken from unexposed donors. After about 11 days of culture, CD4+ T cells were isolated. Testing used SARS-CoV-2 S/N and four cold-coronavirus spikes on unexposed-donor CD4+ T cells, cells permitting. Cultures held about 2 million PBMCs per well with roughly 10 IU/ml IL-2. The assay was immunoSEQ multiplex PCR, and TCRdb's table has in-frame clones only and misses some. The repertoire includes 31,000 or so clones, approximately 79% of them detected once, and 10% to 15% sits in the top ten. V lost 0 bases, J lost 5 bases, and 13 bases lay in between. The CDR3 loop spans 15 amino acids. Germline V gene lookup returns CDR1 LNHDA and CDR2 SQIVND (reference sequence).

The chain couples TRBV19 to TRBJ2-5; D might be TRBD2 (5 bases). The receptor was isolated from a human donor in good health. The sequenced sample was CD4+ T cells from PBMCs, cultured in vitro. In DNA form, the CDR3 reads TGTGCCAGTAGTATAGACCCCTGGCGCGGGGAGACCCAGTACTTC. This sequence encodes CASSIDPWRGETQYF.